These T cell receptor beta chains were read from a single sample in a study of blood T cell repertoires in COVID-19. Clones were read by immunoSEQ multiplex PCR, and TCRdb kept only the in-frame ones, dropping some. Of about 190,000 clones listed, 82% are singletons. Sequencing was carried out using peripheral blood. All receptors come from a woman in her sixties with COVID-19, enrolled during active disease. Each CDR3 is given with its conserved first and last residue. D genes are given only for firm matches. Rows may omit the clone size; those that give it use once, few, many or a size class.

clone size,D gene,J gene,V gene,CDR3 protein,CDR3 DNA
-,-,TRBJ1-3,TRBV2,CASTKRWGNTIYF,TGTGCCAGCACCAAACGGTGGGGAAACACCATATATTTT
-,-,TRBJ1-3,TRBV28,CASSLPGGNTIYF,TGTGCCAGCAGTTTACCGGGTGGAAACACCATATATTTT
-,TRBD1,TRBJ2-5,TRBV5-4,CASSRDSQETQYF,TGTGCCAGCAGCCGGGACAGTCAAGAGACCCAGTACTTC
-,TRBD1,TRBJ2-3,TRBV11-2,CASKGQPTDTQYF,TGTGCCAGCAAGGGACAGCCCACAGATACGCAGTATTTT
-,TRBD1,TRBJ2-4,TRBV5-1,CASSELRDSGQPKNIQYF,TGCGCCAGCAGCGAACTCCGGGACAGTGGGCAACCTAAAAACATTCAGTACTTC
-,TRBD1,TRBJ1-5,TRBV28,CASTSFRQGGYQPQHF,TGTGCCAGCACCTCTTTCCGACAGGGCGGATATCAGCCCCAGCATTTT
once,TRBD1,TRBJ1-3,TRBV29-1,CSAGTGMDTIYF,TGCAGCGCCGGGACAGGGATGGACACCATATATTTT
-,-,TRBJ2-5,TRBV7-3,CASSLDGGRKTQYF,TGTGCCAGCAGCTTAGACGGGGGTAGGAAGACCCAGTACTTC
few,-,TRBJ1-4,TRBV19,CASSARGQKLFF,TGTGCCAGTAGTGCCCGCGGCCAAAAACTGTTTTTT
-,TRBD2,TRBJ2-2,TRBV7-2,CASSLNPLAGVPGELFF,TGTGCCAGCAGCTTAAACCCTCTAGCGGGAGTACCCGGGGAGCTGTTTTTT
many,-,TRBJ2-3,TRBV7-2,CASSFRGAGVVTQYF,TGTGCCAGCAGCTTTCGGGGGGCGGGAGTGGTTACGCAGTATTTT
-,TRBD2,TRBJ2-7,TRBV13,CASSFRGLAGDEQYF,TGTGCCAGCAGCTTCAGGGGACTAGCGGGAGACGAGCAGTACTTC
-,-,TRBJ2-1,TRBV5-1,CASSLELQVYNEQFF,TGCGCCAGCAGCTTGGAATTACAGGTGTACAATGAGCAGTTCTTC
-,-,TRBJ2-7,TRBV6-2/TRBV6-3,CASSYPLSYEQYF,TGTGCCAGCAGTTACCCCCTCTCCTACGAGCAGTACTTC
many,-,TRBJ1-5,TRBV5-3,CARSFWRTDKYSNQPQHF,TGTGCCAGAAGCTTTTGGCGGACAGATAAGTATAGCAATCAGCCCCAGCATTTT
once,-,TRBJ2-3,TRBV7-7,CASSLEPRLGDTQYF,TGTGCTAGCAGCTTAGAGCCCAGGCTGGGAGATACGCAGTATTTT
-,-,TRBJ2-3,TRBV23-1,CASSHPCTDTQYF,TGCGCCAGCAGTCATCCCTGCACAGATACGCAGTATTTT
-,TRBD2,TRBJ2-5,TRBV11-2,CASSFRTSGGHRETQYF,TGTGCCAGCAGCTTCCGGACTAGCGGGGGGCATAGGGAGACCCAGTACTTC
-,-,TRBJ1-2,TRBV2,CASSEERNYGYTF,TGTGCCAGCAGTGAAGAGCGGAACTATGGCTACACCTTC
-,-,TRBJ1-1,TRBV29-1,CSVAGSGNTEAFF,TGCAGCGTTGCGGGGTCCGGGAACACTGAAGCTTTCTTT
-,-,TRBJ2-3,TRBV5-1,CASSLSRTSTDTQYF,TGCGCCAGCAGCTTGTCCAGGACTAGCACAGATACGCAGTATTTT
-,-,TRBJ2-5,TRBV28,CATTGRETQYF,TGTGCAACGACAGGGAGGGAGACCCAGTACTTC
-,-,TRBJ1-6,TRBV19,CASAPGAESPLHF,TGTGCCAGCGCCCCAGGGGCAGAGTCACCCCTCCACTTT
-,-,TRBJ2-7,TRBV28,CASSSPGRQGYEQYF,TGTGCCAGCAGCTCCCCGGGTAGGCAAGGCTACGAGCAGTACTTC
-,TRBD1,TRBJ1-5,TRBV18,CASSSPGQGFQPQHF,TGTGCCAGCTCATCCCCGGGACAGGGTTTCCAGCCCCAGCATTTT
few,-,TRBJ1-3,TRBV19,CASSLQGLWENTIYF,TGTGCCAGTAGCCTACAGGGATTGTGGGAAAACACCATATATTTT
-,TRBD1,TRBJ2-1,TRBV7-2,CASSLDRGEVDEQFF,TGTGCCAGCAGTCTCGACAGGGGCGAGGTGGATGAGCAGTTCTTC
-,-,TRBJ1-1,TRBV5-1,CASTESTMNTEAFF,TGCGCCAGCACCGAATCTACTATGAACACTGAAGCTTTCTTT
few,-,TRBJ2-5,TRBV11-2,CASSLGITRLGGQETQYF,TGTGCCAGCAGCCTCGGGATTACGAGGCTAGGGGGCCAAGAGACCCAGTACTTC
-,TRBD1,TRBJ1-2,TRBV2,CASREDRVDYGYTF,TGTGCCAGCAGGGAGGACAGGGTTGACTATGGCTACACCTTC
-,TRBD2,TRBJ2-3,TRBV19,CASTPLAGADTQYF,TGTGCCAGTACCCCGCTAGCGGGGGCCGATACGCAGTATTTT
-,-,TRBJ2-7,TRBV4-3,CASSQDLGGGYSYEQYF,TGCGCCAGCAGCCAAGATCTTGGGGGGGGCTACTCCTACGAGCAGTACTTC
-,-,TRBJ1-1,TRBV3-1/TRBV3-2,CASSPQDREAFF,TGTGCCAGCAGCCCACAAGACAGAGAAGCTTTCTTT
-,-,TRBJ1-5,TRBV19,CASSIGGSPRNQPQHF,TGTGCCAGTAGTATAGGGGGCAGCCCCCGCAACCAGCCCCAGCATTTT
-,TRBD1,TRBJ1-1,TRBV19,CASSTGGANTEAFF,TGTGCCAGTAGTACAGGGGGTGCGAACACTGAAGCTTTCTTT
-,-,TRBJ1-1,TRBV29-1,CSVAEGSPEAFF,TGCAGCGTTGCTGAGGGAAGCCCTGAAGCTTTCTTT
-,-,TRBJ2-4,TRBV14,CASSQDPMAGEPRLAKNIQYF,TGTGCCAGCAGCCAAGACCCCATGGCAGGGGAACCGCGCCTAGCCAAAAACATTCAGTACTTC
-,-,TRBJ2-1,TRBV6-6,CASTPRGAYNEQFF,TGTGCCAGCACCCCCCGGGGGGCGTACAATGAGCAGTTCTTC
-,TRBD2,TRBJ2-3,TRBV6-1,CASSEFSGRGGTQYF,TGTGCCAGCAGTGAATTTAGCGGGAGAGGGGGTACGCAGTATTTT
-,-,TRBJ2-3,TRBV27,CASSSYIRGLSTDTQYF,TGTGCCAGCAGTTCGTACATCAGGGGCCTAAGCACAGATACGCAGTATTTT
-,-,TRBJ1-3,TRBV7-9,CASSLVSGNTIYF,TGTGCCAGCAGCTTAGTGAGTGGAAACACCATATATTTT
-,TRBD1,TRBJ1-4,TRBV28,CASSSQGAGNEKLFF,TGTGCCAGCAGTTCACAGGGGGCTGGTAATGAAAAACTGTTTTTT